The 6 T cell receptor beta chains below come from one sample, sequenced in a study of vaccination effects on CD4 cells after COVID-19. Expansion with viral peptide pools was applied to antigen-specific CD4+ T cells by the ViraFEST assay prior to sequencing. Following a 10-day culture, CD4+ T cells were purified. None of these healthy vaccinees had been infected with SARS-CoV-2 before vaccination. TCRdb keeps only in-frame clones here, not all; method: immunoSEQ multiplex PCR. The sample consists of tens of thousands of clones, about 68% of them appearing once. These receptors have no known antigen. The sequenced sample was CD4+ T cells from PBMCs cultured with HCoV-NL63 spike peptides, obtained before COVID-19 vaccination. The receptors here all came from a human donor who received a COVID-19 vaccine.

This rearrangement joins TRBV5-1 to TRBJ1-5; 8 nucleotides agree with TRBD1. The CDR3 length is 14 residues. From germline, CDR1 is SGHRS and CDR2 YFSETQ. The trim removed 3 bases at V and 7 bases at J, leaving 6 bases unmatched. The CDR3 bases are TGCGCCAGCAGCTCGGGACAGGCCGGGCAGCCCCAGCATTTT. It codes for CASSSGQAGQPQHF.

Only one count was recorded for this clone. The chain recombines TRBV7-8 with TRBJ2-2; TRBD2 agrees at 9 bases. The CDR3 has 20 residues. Germline-derived CDR1 and CDR2 are SGHVS and FQNEAQ. J gave up 4 bases and V 4 bases, and 19 bases lay outside the gene matches. This CDR3 is CASSSGGASGISVGTGELFF. The CDR3, as DNA: TGTGCCAGCAGCTCCGGGGGGGCTAGCGGGATCTCAGTGGGCACCGGGGAGCTGTTTTTT.

This sequence joins TRBV19 and TRBJ1-1; TRBD1 matches at 7 bases. CDR1 and CDR2 (germline): LNHDA, SQIVND (reference sequence). With 6 bases clipped from V and 5 bases from J, the junction kept 6 bases outside the gene matches. The CDR3 length is 13 residues. The CDR3 sequence is CASRGRGGTEAFF. The CDR3 bases are TGTGCCAGTAGAGGCAGGGGGGGGACTGAAGCTTTCTTT.

The table lists this clone with a count of one. This sequence joins TRBV5-1 and TRBJ1-2, with TRBD1 as a possible D gene (5 bases). V was shortened by 4 bases and J by 6 bases, with 19 bases between the two germline ends. There are 15 residues in the CDR3. CDR1 and CDR2 from the germline V gene are SGHRS and YFSETQ. CDR3 nucleotide sequence: TGCGCCAGCAGCCCCGGTTCGAGCAGGGTACATGGCTACACCTTC. Its protein product is CASSPGSSRVHGYTF.

This clone was observed a handful of times. The chain uses TRBV4-1 and TRBJ2-7, with a tentative D call TRBD2 (6 bases). V was clipped by 0 bases and J by 1 base, with 13 bases between them. There are 16 residues in the CDR3. Germline CDR1 reads MGHRA; CDR2 reads YSYEKL. The CDR3 loop reads CASSQDISAGSYEQYF. DNA for the CDR3: TGCGCCAGCAGCCAAGATATTTCGGCGGGATCCTACGAGCAGTACTTC.

This chain's CDR3 is CASSDSDRSLLDQPQHF. The DNA of the CDR3 is TGTGCCAGCAGTGACTCCGATCGAAGCTTACTGGATCAGCCCCAGCATTTT. V usage is TRBV6-4 and J usage is TRBJ1-5, with D uncertain. This CDR3 has 17 residues. Trimming removed 0 bases at V and 5 bases at J, with 17 bases between. Germline V gives CDR1 MRHNA, CDR2 SNTAGT.